The T cell receptor (beta chain) under discussion was sequenced for a study of blood T cell repertoires in COVID-19. The CDR3 spans 14 residues. CDR1 MDHEN and CDR2 SYDVKM come from the germline V gene. Germline trimming cut 1 base from V and 14 bases from J; bases unmatched to any gene: 10. TCRdb keeps only in-frame clones here, not all; method: immunoSEQ multiplex PCR. The table lists about 210,000 clones, approximately 84% of them singletons. This clonotype was obtained from a woman aged 50 to 60 with active or convalescent COVID-19. Sequenced material: peripheral blood. V usage is TRBV28 and J usage is TRBJ2-1, with TRBD2 matching over 8 bases. CDR3 loop: CASSLSSGGWGEFF. The CDR3 DNA reads as TGTGCCAGCAGTTTATCCAGCGGGGGCTGGGGGGAGTTCTTC. The whole variable domain, filled in from reference TRBV28 and TRBJ2-1, reads DVKVTQSSRYLVKRTGEKVFLECVQDMDHENMFWYRQDPGLGLRLIYFSYDVKMKEKGDIPEGYSVSREKKERFSLILESASTNQTSMYLCASSLSSGGWGEFFGPGTRLTVL.